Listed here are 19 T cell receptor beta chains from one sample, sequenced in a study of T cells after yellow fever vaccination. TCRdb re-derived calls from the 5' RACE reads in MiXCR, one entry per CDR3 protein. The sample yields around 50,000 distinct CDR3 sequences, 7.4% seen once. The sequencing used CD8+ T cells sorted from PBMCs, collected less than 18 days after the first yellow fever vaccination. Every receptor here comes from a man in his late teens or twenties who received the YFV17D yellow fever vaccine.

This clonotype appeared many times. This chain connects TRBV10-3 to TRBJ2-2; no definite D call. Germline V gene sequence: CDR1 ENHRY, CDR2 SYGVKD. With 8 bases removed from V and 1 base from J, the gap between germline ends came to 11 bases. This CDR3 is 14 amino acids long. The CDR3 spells CAIPIAGNTGELFF. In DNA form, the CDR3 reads TGTGCCATCCCGATCGCAGGGAACACCGGGGAGCTGTTTTTT.

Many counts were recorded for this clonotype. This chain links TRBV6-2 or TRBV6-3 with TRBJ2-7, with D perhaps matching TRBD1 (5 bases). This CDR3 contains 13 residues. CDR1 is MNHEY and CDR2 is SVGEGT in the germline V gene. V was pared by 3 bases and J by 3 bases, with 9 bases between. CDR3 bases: TGTGCCAGCAGTTATACAAGGGGCTACGAGCAGTACGTC. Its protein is CASSYTRGYEQYV.

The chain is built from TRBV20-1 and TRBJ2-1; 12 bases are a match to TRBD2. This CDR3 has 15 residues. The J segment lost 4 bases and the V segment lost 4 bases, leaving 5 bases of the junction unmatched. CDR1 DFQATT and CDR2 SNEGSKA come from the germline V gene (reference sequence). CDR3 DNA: TGCAGTGCTACACTACTAGCGGGGGGATACAATGAGCAGTTCTTC. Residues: CSATLLAGGYNEQFF.

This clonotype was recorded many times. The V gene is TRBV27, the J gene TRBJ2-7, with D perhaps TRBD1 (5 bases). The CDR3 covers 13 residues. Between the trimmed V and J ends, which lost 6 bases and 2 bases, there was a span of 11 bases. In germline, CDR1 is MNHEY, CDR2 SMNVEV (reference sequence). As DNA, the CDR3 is TGTGCCAGCAGGATGACAGAGGCCTACGAGCAGTACTTC. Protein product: CASRMTEAYEQYF.

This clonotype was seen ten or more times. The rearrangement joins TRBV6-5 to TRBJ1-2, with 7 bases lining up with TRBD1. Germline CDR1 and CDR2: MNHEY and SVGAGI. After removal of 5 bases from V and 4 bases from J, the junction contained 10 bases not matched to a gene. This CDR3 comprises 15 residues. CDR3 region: CASSTLEGGPYGYTF. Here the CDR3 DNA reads TGTGCCAGCAGTACCCTCGAAGGGGGCCCCTATGGCTACACCTTC.

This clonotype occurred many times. The CDR3 region is CASSLDPFPSRETQYF. The CDR3 nucleotides are TGTGCCAGCAGCTTAGACCCGTTTCCCTCTCGAGAGACCCAGTACTTC. J is TRBJ2-5 and V is TRBV11-2; D is unresolved. The CDR3 spans 16 residues. V gave up 0 bases and J gave up 4 bases, with 15 bases separating them. The germline CDR1 and CDR2 sequences are SGHAT and FQNNGV.

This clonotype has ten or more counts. This chain's CDR3 is CASTHGVNEQFF. The DNA for the CDR3 is TGTGCCAGCACCCATGGAGTAAATGAGCAGTTCTTC. V is TRBV6-2 or TRBV6-3 and J is TRBJ2-1; D is unresolved. Trimming removed 7 bases from V and 7 bases from J, with 11 bases in between. Germline V gene data show CDR1 as MNHEY and CDR2 as SVGEGT. The length of the CDR3 is 12 residues.

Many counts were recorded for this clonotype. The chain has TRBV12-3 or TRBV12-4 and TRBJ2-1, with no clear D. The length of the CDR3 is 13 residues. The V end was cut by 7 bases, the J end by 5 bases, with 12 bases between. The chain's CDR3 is CASTKRLHNEQFF. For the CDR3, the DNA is TGTGCCAGCACAAAACGGTTGCACAATGAGCAGTTCTTC.

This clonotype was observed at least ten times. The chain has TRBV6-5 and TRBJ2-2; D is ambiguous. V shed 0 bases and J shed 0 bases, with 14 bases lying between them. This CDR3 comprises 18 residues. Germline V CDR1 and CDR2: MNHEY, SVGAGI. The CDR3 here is CASSYSHTYLANTGELFF. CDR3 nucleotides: TGTGCCAGCAGTTACTCGCACACCTACCTGGCGAACACCGGGGAGCTGTTTTTT.

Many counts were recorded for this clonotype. Here the CDR3 reads CASSPRNSRGSDTQYF. The CDR3 nucleotides are TGTGCCAGCAGCCCGCGGAACAGCCGGGGCTCAGATACGCAGTATTTT. V gene TRBV11-3 combines with J gene TRBJ2-3, with D perhaps matching TRBD1 or TRBD2 (5 bases each). Germline assignment: CDR1 SGHNT and CDR2 YENEEA. V lost 5 bases and J 4 bases, leaving 19 bases between the germline ends. CDR3 length: 16 residues.

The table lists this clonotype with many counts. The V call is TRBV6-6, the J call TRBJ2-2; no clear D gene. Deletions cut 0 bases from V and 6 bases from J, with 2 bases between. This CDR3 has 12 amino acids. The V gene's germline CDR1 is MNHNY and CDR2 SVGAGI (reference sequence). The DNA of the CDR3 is TGTGCCAGCAGTTACTCGCCCGGGGAGCTGTTTTTT. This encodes CASSYSPGELFF.

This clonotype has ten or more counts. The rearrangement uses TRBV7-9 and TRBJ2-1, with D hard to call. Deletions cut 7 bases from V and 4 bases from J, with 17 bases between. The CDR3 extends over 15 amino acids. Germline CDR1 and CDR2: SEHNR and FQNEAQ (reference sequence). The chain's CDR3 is CASTLNTLFYNEQFF. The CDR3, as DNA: TGTGCCAGCACCCTTAATACCCTTTTTTACAATGAGCAGTTCTTC.

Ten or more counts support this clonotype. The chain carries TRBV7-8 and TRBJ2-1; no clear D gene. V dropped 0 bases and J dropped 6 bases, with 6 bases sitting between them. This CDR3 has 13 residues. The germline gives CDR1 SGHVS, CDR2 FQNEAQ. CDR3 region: CASSLAGFNEQFF. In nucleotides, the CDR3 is TGTGCCAGCAGCTTAGCGGGGTTCAATGAGCAGTTCTTC.

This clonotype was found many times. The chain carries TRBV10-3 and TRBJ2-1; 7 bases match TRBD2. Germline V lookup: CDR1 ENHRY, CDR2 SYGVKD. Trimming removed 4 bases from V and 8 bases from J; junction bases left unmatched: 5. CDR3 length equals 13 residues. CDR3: CAISGGGGDEQFF. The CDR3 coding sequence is TGTGCCATCAGTGGCGGTGGGGGGGATGAGCAGTTCTTC.

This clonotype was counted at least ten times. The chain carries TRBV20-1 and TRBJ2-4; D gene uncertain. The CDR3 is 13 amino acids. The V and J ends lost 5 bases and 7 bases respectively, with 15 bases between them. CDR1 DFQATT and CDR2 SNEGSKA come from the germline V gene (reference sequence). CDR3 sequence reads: CSAQDLPQNIQYF. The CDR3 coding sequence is TGCAGTGCTCAGGACCTGCCCCAGAACATTCAGTACTTC.

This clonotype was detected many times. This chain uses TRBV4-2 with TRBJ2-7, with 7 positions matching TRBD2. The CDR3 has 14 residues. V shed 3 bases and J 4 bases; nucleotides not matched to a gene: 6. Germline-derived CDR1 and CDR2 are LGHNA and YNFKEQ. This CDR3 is CASSQYGTTYEQYF. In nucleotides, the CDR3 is TGTGCCAGCAGCCAGTACGGGACTACTTACGAGCAGTACTTC.

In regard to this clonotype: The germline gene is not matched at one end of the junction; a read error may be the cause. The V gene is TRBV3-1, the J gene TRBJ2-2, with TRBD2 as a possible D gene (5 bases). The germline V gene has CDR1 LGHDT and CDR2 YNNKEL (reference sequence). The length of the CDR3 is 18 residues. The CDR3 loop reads CASSQAITVTANTGELVF. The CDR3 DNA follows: TGTGCCTCCAGCCAAGCGATTACGGTGACCGCGAACACCGGGGAGCTGGTTTTT. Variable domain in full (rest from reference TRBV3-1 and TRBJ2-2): DTAVSQTPKYLVTQMGNDKSIKCEQNLGHDTMYWYKQDSKKFLKIMFSYNNKELIINETVPNRFSPKSPDKAHLNLHINSLELGDSAVYFCASSQAITVTANTGELVFGEGSRLTVL.

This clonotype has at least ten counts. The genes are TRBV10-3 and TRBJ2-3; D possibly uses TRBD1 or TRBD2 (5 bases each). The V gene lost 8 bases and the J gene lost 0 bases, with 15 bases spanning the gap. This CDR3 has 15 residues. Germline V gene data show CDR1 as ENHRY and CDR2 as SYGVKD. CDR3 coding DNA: TGTGCCATCGCCTGGGGGATCATTAGCACAGATACGCAGTATTTT. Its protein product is CAIAWGIISTDTQYF.

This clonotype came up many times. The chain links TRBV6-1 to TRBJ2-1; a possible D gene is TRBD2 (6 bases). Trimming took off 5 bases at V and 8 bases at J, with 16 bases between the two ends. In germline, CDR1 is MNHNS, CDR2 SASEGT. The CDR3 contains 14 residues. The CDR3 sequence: CASSLGDSLDEQFF. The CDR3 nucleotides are TGTGCCAGCAGTCTTGGGGACTCCCTGGATGAGCAGTTCTTC.